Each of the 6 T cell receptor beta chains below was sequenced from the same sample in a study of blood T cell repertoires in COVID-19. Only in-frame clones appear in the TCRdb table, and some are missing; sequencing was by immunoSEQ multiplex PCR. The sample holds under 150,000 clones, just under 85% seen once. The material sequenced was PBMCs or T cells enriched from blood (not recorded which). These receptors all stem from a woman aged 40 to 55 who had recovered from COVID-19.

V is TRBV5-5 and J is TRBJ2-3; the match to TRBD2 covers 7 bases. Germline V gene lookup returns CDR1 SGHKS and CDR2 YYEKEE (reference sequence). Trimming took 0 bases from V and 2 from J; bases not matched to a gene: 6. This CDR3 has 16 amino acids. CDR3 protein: CASSLGPRGTTDTQYF. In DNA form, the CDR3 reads TGTGCCAGCAGCTTGGGTCCGCGGGGGACCACAGATACGCAGTATTTT. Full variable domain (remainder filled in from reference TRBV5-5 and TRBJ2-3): DAGVTQSPTHLIKTRGQQVTLRCSPISGHKSVSWYQQVLGQGPQFIFQYYEKEERGRGNFPDRFSARQFPNYSSELNVNALLLGDSALYLCASSLGPRGTTDTQYFGPGTRLTVL.

The CDR3 bases are TGCGCCAGCAGCTTGGAAGTCGGGTCAGGGGGCATGAACACTGAAGCTTTCTTT. It yields the protein CASSLEVGSGGMNTEAFF. This chain connects TRBV5-1 to TRBJ1-1, with 8 bases lining up with TRBD1. J gave up 0 bases and V 0 bases, and 10 bases lay outside the gene matches. Germline CDR1 reads SGHRS; CDR2 reads YFSETQ. CDR3 length: 18 amino acids.

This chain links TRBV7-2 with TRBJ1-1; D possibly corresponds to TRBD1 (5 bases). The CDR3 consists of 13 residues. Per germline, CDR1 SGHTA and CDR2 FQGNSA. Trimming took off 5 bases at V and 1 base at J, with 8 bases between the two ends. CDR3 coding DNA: TGTGCCAGCAGCGCAGACAGGAACACTGAAGCTTTCTTT. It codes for CASSADRNTEAFF. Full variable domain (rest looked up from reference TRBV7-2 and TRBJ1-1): GAGVSQSPSNKVTEKGKDVELRCDPISGHTALYWYRQSLGQGLEFLIYFQGNSAPDKSGLPSDRFSAERTGGSVSTLTIQRTQQEDSAVYLCASSADRNTEAFFGQGTRLTVV.

The CDR3 loop reads CAISAGYEQYF. CDR3 sequence (DNA): TGTGCCATCAGTGCAGGGTACGAGCAGTACTTC. The chain is built from TRBV10-3 and TRBJ2-7; D is perhaps TRBD1 (5 bases). Germline CDR1 and CDR2: ENHRY and SYGVKD. The germline V and J ends were trimmed by 4 bases and 4 bases, with 5 bases remaining between them. There are 11 residues in the CDR3.

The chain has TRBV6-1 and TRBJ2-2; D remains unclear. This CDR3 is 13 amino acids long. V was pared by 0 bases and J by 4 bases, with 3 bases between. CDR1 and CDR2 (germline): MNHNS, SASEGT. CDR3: CASSEAGTGELFF. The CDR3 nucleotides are TGTGCCAGCAGTGAAGCCGGCACCGGGGAGCTGTTTTTT.

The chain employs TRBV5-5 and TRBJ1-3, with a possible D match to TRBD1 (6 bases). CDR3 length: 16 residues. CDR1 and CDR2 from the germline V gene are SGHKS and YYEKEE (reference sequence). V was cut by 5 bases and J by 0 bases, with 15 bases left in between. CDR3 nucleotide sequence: TGTGCCAGCAGTCAGATGGGGACAATCTCTGGAAACACCATATATTTT. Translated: CASSQMGTISGNTIYF.